One and the same sample provided the 8 T cell receptor beta chains below, sequenced in a study of blood T cell repertoires in COVID-19 (dated by TCRdb to about 2020). Libraries were made using the immunoSEQ multiplex PCR assay. TCRdb's version of the immuneACCESS table is confined to in-frame rearrangements and falls short of the full clone set. An unresolved V gene accounts for under half of the shortfall where checked; the remainder is of unknown origin. The sample data list approximately 440,000 clones, and 90% of these were observed just once. The ten largest make up around 0.6% of the sample. Sequenced sample: PBMCs or T cells enriched from blood (not recorded which). Source of these receptors: a man in his late teens or twenties who had recovered from COVID-19.

The V and J genes are TRBV10-3 and TRBJ2-1, with 11 bases fitting TRBD2. There are 14 residues in the CDR3. CDR1 ENHRY and CDR2 SYGVKD come from the germline V gene. V shed 6 bases and J 16 bases; nucleotides not matched to a gene: 14. The CDR3 sequence is CAIRRGLAAKAHFF. CDR3 coding DNA: TGTGCCATCAGGAGGGGACTAGCGGCCAAGGCTCACTTCTTC.

The CDR3 protein is CASSLSHRGQGNIQYF. The CDR3 DNA reads as TGTGCCAGCAGCTTAAGCCACAGGGGGCAAGGGAACATTCAGTACTTC. The rearrangement links TRBV7-9 to TRBJ2-4; 9 bases fit TRBD1. CDR3 size: 16 residues. The germline gives CDR1 SEHNR, CDR2 FQNEAQ (reference sequence). Trimming at V came to 2 bases and at J to 7 bases, leaving 9 bases not matched to a gene.

CDR3 nucleotides: TGTGCCAGCAGCTTTAGCGATGGAAAACTGTTTTTT. It translates to CASSFSDGKLFF. This rearrangement joins TRBV7-2 to TRBJ1-4; D is undetermined. The CDR3 consists of 12 residues. Looked up from germline, CDR1 is SGHTA and CDR2 is FQGNSA. The ends were cut back, 3 bases at V and 10 bases at J, with 9 bases in the middle. Supplemented by reference TRBV7-2 and TRBJ1-4, the full variable domain reads GAGVSQSPSNKVTEKGKDVELRCDPISGHTALYWYRQSLGQGLEFLIYFQGNSAPDKSGLPSDRFSAERTGGSVSTLTIQRTQQEDSAVYLCASSFSDGKLFFGSGTQLSVL.

CDR3 coding DNA: TGTGCCAGCGCCCCGACAGGATTTAATTCACCCCTCCACTTT. Translating it yields CASAPTGFNSPLHF. This sequence joins TRBV6-5 and TRBJ1-6; D perhaps matches TRBD1 (6 bases). Germline V gives CDR1 MNHEY, CDR2 SVGAGI. The CDR3 has 14 residues. Trimming left V 8 bases short and J 6 bases short, with 14 bases between.

V usage is TRBV5-4 and J usage is TRBJ2-6; 11 bases are shared with TRBD1. CDR1 is SGHNT, CDR2 YYREEE, per germline (reference sequence). V gave up 3 bases and J gave up 1 base; unmatched junction bases: 3. The CDR3 extends over 17 amino acids. CDR3 region: CASSSGTGGSGANVLTF. CDR3 coding DNA: TGTGCCAGCAGCTCGGGGACAGGGGGTTCTGGGGCCAACGTCCTGACTTTC. Based on the CDR3 plus reference TRBV5-4 and TRBJ2-6, the full variable domain is ETGVTQSPTHLIKTRGQQVTLRCSSQSGHNTVSWYQQALGQGPQFIFQYYREEENGRGNFPPRFSGLQFPNYSSELNVNALELDDSALYLCASSSGTGGSGANVLTFGAGSRLTVL.

The chain combines TRBV2 with TRBJ2-4; 7 nucleotides agree with TRBD1. The CDR3 is made up of 14 amino acids. The germline CDR1 and CDR2 sequences are SNHLY and FYNNEI. Trimming removed 3 bases from V and 6 bases from J; junction bases left unmatched: 5. CDR3 loop: CASSDDRAANIQYF. The CDR3 bases are TGTGCCAGCAGTGATGACAGGGCAGCAAACATTCAGTACTTC.

The chain carries TRBV19 and TRBJ1-1; D possibly corresponds to TRBD1 (5 bases). The CDR3 is made up of 13 amino acids. The ends were cut back, 4 bases at V and 8 bases at J, with 14 bases in the middle. From germline, CDR1 is LNHDA and CDR2 SQIVND (reference sequence). The CDR3 is CASSRGQGREAFF. DNA of the CDR3: TGTGCCAGTAGTAGGGGTCAGGGCAGGGAAGCTTTCTTT.

The J gene is TRBJ2-1, the V gene TRBV7-6, with D perhaps matching TRBD1 (5 bases). The CDR3 loop spans 15 amino acids. Germline CDR1 and CDR2: SGHVS and FNYEAQ. V dropped 5 bases and J dropped 0 bases, with 11 bases sitting between them. CDR3 DNA sequence: TGTGCCAGCAGCCAGGGCGCGGTCTCCTACAATGAGCAGTTCTTC. Its protein product is CASSQGAVSYNEQFF.